The TCR beta chain under discussion was sequenced for a study of sequential checkpoint blockade in melanoma. Treatment meaning: randomized to nivolumab then ipilimumab (arm A) or the reverse (arm B). Sorted cells were live CD3+CD8+, lacking CD19 and CD56, from PBMCs. Sequencing was performed with immunoSEQ multiplex PCR; in TCRdb, only in-frame clones are kept and a portion is missing. The sample has 20,000 to 25,000 clones, roughly 70% seen once. The J segment lost 3 bases and the V segment lost 5 bases, leaving 9 bases of the junction unmatched. The length of the CDR3 is 14 residues. Germline lookup yields CDR1 SQVTM and CDR2 ANQGSEA.

The specimen was CD8+ T cells sorted from blood (inferred from file names), collected from a patient given nivolumab and ipilimumab in sequence. This TCR came from a human donor with melanoma. The V and J genes are TRBV29-1 and TRBJ2-7, with 8 bases identical to TRBD1. The CDR3 DNA sequence: TGCAGCGTTTCCGGACAGGGTCCCGACTACGAGCAGTACTTC. Protein: CSVSGQGPDYEQYF.